This T cell receptor (beta chain) is drawn from a study of blood T cell repertoires in COVID-19. Methods used by the authors: The assay estimated nucleated cells by amplifying reference gene primers. Clones were sequenced by immunoSEQ multiplex PCR, and TCRdb holds only the in-frame ones, with some missing. V, J and clone size are taken as reported in that table, and D and trimming were inferred from the DNA itself. The sample has about 670,000 clones, more than 80% seen once. The germline V gene has CDR1 SGHVS and CDR2 FNYEAQ. Trimming shortened V by 3 bases and J by 2 bases, and 8 bases separated the two germline ends. CDR3 size: 15 residues.

The genes are TRBV7-6 and TRBJ2-6, with D tentatively TRBD1 (6 bases). This sequence was found in a woman in her late teens or twenties with acute or convalescent COVID-19. Input material: peripheral blood. The CDR3 sequence is CASSFSGAGANVLTF. The CDR3 DNA is TGTGCCAGCAGCTTCTCAGGGGCTGGGGCCAACGTCCTGACTTTC.